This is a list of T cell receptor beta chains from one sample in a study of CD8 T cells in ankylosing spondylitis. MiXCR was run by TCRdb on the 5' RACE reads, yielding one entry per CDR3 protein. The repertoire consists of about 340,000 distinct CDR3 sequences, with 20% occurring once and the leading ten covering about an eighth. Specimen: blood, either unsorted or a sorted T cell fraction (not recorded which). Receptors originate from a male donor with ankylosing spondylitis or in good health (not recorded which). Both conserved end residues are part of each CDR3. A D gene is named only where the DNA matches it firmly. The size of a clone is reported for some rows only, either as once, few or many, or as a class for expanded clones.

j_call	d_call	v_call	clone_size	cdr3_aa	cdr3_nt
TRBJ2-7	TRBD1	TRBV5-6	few	CASSWDRVDYEQYF	TGTGCCAGCAGCTGGGACAGGGTCGACTACGAGCAGTACTTC
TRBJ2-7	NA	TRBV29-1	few	CSVVGDGTYEQYF	TGCAGCGTTGTGGGGGACGGGACCTACGAGCAGTACTTC
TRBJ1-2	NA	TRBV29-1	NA	CSVDPRGRGYTF	TGCAGCGTTGATCCCCGGGGGCGCGGCTACACCTTC
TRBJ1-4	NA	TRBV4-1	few	CASSQEELTSEKLFF	TGCGCCAGCAGCCAAGAAGAACTTACCAGCGAAAAACTGTTTTTT
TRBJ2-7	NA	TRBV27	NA	CATGISSYEQYF	TGTGCCACAGGGATCAGCTCCTACGAGCAGTACTTC
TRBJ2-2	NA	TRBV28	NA	CASRTAPEELFF	TGTGCCAGCAGGACGGCCCCCGAGGAGCTGTTTTTT
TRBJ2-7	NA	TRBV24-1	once	CATGDTYEQYF	TGTGCCACCGGTGATACCTACGAGCAGTACTTC
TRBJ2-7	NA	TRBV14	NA	CASSPSRAPYEQYF	TGTGCCAGCAGCCCATCCAGGGCCCCCTACGAGCAGTACTTC
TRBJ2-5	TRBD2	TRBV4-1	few	CASSQEGAGVQETQYF	TGCGCCAGCAGCCAAGAGGGAGCGGGGGTCCAAGAGACCCAGTACTTC
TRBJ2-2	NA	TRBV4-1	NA	CASSQDHGELFF	TGCGCCAGCAGCCAAGATCACGGGGAGCTGTTTTTT